The clone carrying this T cell receptor beta chain was detected only once. Repertoires were generated with immunoSEQ multiplex PCR, while TCRdb's copy carries only in-frame clones and drops some. The sample includes 150,000 to 200,000 clones, about nine tenths seen only once; the top ten take approximately 2.1%. This entry comes from a study of blood T cell repertoires in COVID-19. Study context: The samples span acute and convalescent COVID-19 from the United States, Italy and Spain. The cDNA or gDNA used as material had been derived from T cells, B-cell-depleted T cells, or PBMCs.

Per germline, CDR1 MNHEY and CDR2 SVGEGT. The CDR3 spans 19 residues. The junction had 14 bases not matched to a gene; V was cut back by 5 bases and J by 0 bases. Sample: peripheral blood. The rearrangement links TRBV6-2 or TRBV6-3 to TRBJ2-1, with 9 bases aligning to TRBD2. This receptor was identified in a man in his 70s with active or convalescent COVID-19. Here the CDR3 DNA reads TGTGCCAGCAGTCGTCATTCCTCAGCGGGAGGAGGCTCCTACAATGAGCAGTTCTTC. This codes for CASSRHSSAGGGSYNEQFF.